This TCR beta chain was sequenced for a study of blood T cell repertoires in COVID-19 (dated by TCRdb to the early 2020s). Regarding the study in general: Samples covering the acute and convalescent phases of COVID-19 were provided by collaborators in the United States, Italy and Spain. Subjects who had been exposed to COVID-19, were actively infected with it, or had recovered from it provided the deeply sampled blood TCRbeta repertoires that made up the dataset. HLA class I and class II types, where available, came from metadata supplied by the sample provider rather than from assay-based typing. The repertoires were made available in a free public database intended to serve as a resource for research on the immune response to SARS-CoV-2. A de-identified subject ID, COVID-19 status, age in years and sex were almost always included in the sample metadata. The material from the prospective study consisted of cDNA or gDNA derived from T cells, B-cell-depleted T cells, or PBMCs. Samples were obtained from the ongoing ImmuneRACE study (first 160 participants) and from 1,254 subjects provided by 6 global collaborators. Overall study outcomes, separate from this receptor: Clinical and demographic metadata were provided uncurated, with the amount varying by source and participant.

This clone has just a few counts. No cognate antigen has been identified for it. No per-base quality is available; no much larger clone lies one base away. TCRbeta CDR3 regions were amplified from genomic DNA using the immunoSEQ Assay, a bias-controlled multiplex PCR. As for how the authors treated the data: Nucleated cell counts per sample were estimated from amplification of reference gene primers within the assay. To quantify the absolute abundance of each unique TCRbeta CDR3 rearrangement, sequence reads were collapsed and filtered. For each sample, productive Simpson clonality was calculated as the square root of Simpson's diversity index across productive rearrangements. The clones in this table, taken by TCRdb from immuneACCESS, are in-frame only. Not every clone is retained; where verified, under half of the shortfall comes from an unresolved V gene, and the cause of the rest is unknown. Clone size and the V and J calls come from that table; the DNA yielded D and trimming. The sample has about 220,000 clones on record, approximately 81% of them singletons. The top ten clonotypes cover roughly 5% of the sample.

The CDR3 numbers 16 residues from cysteine through phenylalanine. Of the read, only the CDR3 DNA is kept; its 48 bases are in frame from base 1. From the germline V gene, CDR1 is SQVTM and CDR2 is ANQGSEA. V is cut back by 3 bases and J by 0 bases, with 3 bases in the junction unmatched. Another Seattle source contributed samples from volunteer blood donors who had recovered from COVID-19. Collaborating institutions collected whole blood in K2EDTA tubes following their own protocols. For TCRbeta analysis, collaborator samples were shipped as frozen whole blood, as isolated PBMCs, or as DNA extracted from either sample type.

This sequence uses TRBV29-1 and TRBJ2-3, and TRBD2 aligns with 13 junction nucleotides. The sequence was collected from a woman aged 55 to 70 who had recovered from COVID-19. Sequenced input: peripheral blood. The CDR3 sequence is CSVEGLAGTSTDTQYF. The DNA sequence is TGCAGCGTTGAGGGACTAGCGGGGACTAGCACAGATACGCAGTATTTT.